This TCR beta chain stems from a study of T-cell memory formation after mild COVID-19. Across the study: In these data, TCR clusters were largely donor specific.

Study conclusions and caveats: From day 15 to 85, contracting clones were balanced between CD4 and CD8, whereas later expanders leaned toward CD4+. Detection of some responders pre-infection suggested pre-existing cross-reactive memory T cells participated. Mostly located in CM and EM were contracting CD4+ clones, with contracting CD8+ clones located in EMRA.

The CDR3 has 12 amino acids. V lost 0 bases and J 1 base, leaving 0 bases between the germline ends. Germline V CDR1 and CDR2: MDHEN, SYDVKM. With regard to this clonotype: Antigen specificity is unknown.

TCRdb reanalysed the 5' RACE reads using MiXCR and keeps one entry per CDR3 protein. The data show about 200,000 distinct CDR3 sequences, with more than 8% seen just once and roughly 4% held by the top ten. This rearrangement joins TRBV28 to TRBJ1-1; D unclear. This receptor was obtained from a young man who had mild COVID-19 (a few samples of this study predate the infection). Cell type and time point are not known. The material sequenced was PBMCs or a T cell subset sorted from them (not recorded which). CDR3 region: CASSLWNTEAFF. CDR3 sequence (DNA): TGTGCCAGCAGTTTATGGAACACTGAAGCTTTCTTT.